This note documents a single TCR beta chain sequence. Its antigen is not known. The entry originates in a study of T cells in localized non-small cell lung cancer. Notes on the study in general: Out of the top 100 tumor clones, a median about 50 were seen in adjacent lung. Only one tumor region was sequenced, so heterogeneity remains possible. Clonality peaked in uninvolved adjacent lung rather than tumor. Longer overall survival was seen with higher T cell density measured in blood.

Germline trimming cut 2 bases from V and 12 bases from J; bases unmatched to any gene: 4. Germline lookup yields CDR1 SGHAT and CDR2 FQDESV (reference sequence). The CDR3 sequence is 13 residues long. TCRdb keeps only in-frame clones here, not all; method: immunoSEQ multiplex PCR. The sample contains about 53,000 clones, roughly 84% of which appear only once. The sequencing used peripheral blood mononuclear cells, collected before any cancer treatment. The sequence was collected from a man aged 35-75 years with stage III lung adenocarcinoma. The V call is TRBV11-1, the J call TRBJ2-1; 10 positions match TRBD2. The CDR3 DNA reads as TGTGCCAGCAGCTTAAGCCTAGCGGGAGTGCAGTTCTTC. Protein product: CASSLSLAGVQFF.